Below, 13 T cell receptor beta chains from the same sample are listed, as sequenced in a study of CD8 T cells in ankylosing spondylitis. Each CDR3 protein gets one entry after TCRdb re-called the 5' RACE reads with MiXCR. The sample shows a few hundred thousand distinct CDR3 sequences, around 10% of them seen only once. Sequencing was done on a sample of blood, either unsorted or a sorted T cell fraction (not recorded which). The receptors were gathered from a female donor with ankylosing spondylitis or in good health (not recorded which).

This clonotype was recorded at least ten times. CDR3 coding DNA: TGTGCCACCAGTGATTGGACTAGCGACAATGAGCAGTTCTTC. Its protein product is CATSDWTSDNEQFF. The chain has TRBV24-1 and TRBJ2-1; 9 bases match TRBD2. Germline CDR1 KGHDR, CDR2 SFDVKD. The CDR3 covers 14 residues. V was clipped by 2 bases and J by 5 bases; unmatched bases: 0.

This clonotype was seen many times. This chain links TRBV6-1 with TRBJ1-1, with D maybe TRBD1 (5 bases). The V gene lost 6 bases and the J gene lost 0 bases, with 14 bases spanning the gap. Per the germline V gene, CDR1 is MNHNS and CDR2 is SASEGT. The CDR3 has 15 residues. CDR3 coding DNA: TGTGCCAGCAGGGGGAGGAACAGGCTGAACACTGAAGCTTTCTTT. Protein product: CASRGRNRLNTEAFF.

This clonotype was seen many times. V usage is TRBV7-2 and J usage is TRBJ2-1; D could derive from TRBD1 or TRBD2 (6 bases each). The V end was cut by 2 bases, the J end by 9 bases, with 17 bases between. The germline V gene encodes CDR1 SGHTA and CDR2 FQGNSA. The CDR3 loop spans 15 amino acids. The CDR3 protein is CASSLRGDSLGEQFF. The CDR3, as DNA: TGTGCCAGCAGCTTAAGGGGGGATTCCCTTGGTGAGCAGTTCTTC.

This clonotype was seen at least ten times. The chain employs TRBV20-1 and TRBJ2-1; TRBD2 might be the D (6 bases). The CDR3 extends over 13 amino acids. The V and J ends lost 4 bases and 0 bases respectively, with 7 bases between them. Germline assignment: CDR1 DFQATT and CDR2 SNEGSKA (reference sequence). The CDR3 nucleotides read TGCAGTGCTATAGCGGCCTCCTACAATGAGCAGTTCTTC. Translating gives CSAIAASYNEQFF.

This clonotype was seen a handful of times. The chain joins TRBV20-1 to TRBJ1-2; tentatively, D is TRBD1 (6 bases). The CDR3 length is 17 residues. Germline CDR1 is DFQATT and CDR2 is SNEGSKA (reference sequence). Trimming shortened V by 0 bases and J by 4 bases, and 21 bases separated the two germline ends. DNA of the CDR3: TGCAGTGCTAGAGATCATAGTGAGGGGGGCGCGAGCTATGGCTACACCTTC. Its protein product is CSARDHSEGGASYGYTF.

A few counts support this clonotype. The chain combines TRBV15 with TRBJ1-3, with TRBD1 matching 9 bases. CDR3 size: 17 residues. V lost 0 bases, J lost 4 bases, and 7 bases stayed unmatched. Germline V gives CDR1 LNHNV, CDR2 YYDKDF (reference sequence). This CDR3 reads CATSRERDRVSGNTIYF. In DNA form, the CDR3 reads TGTGCCACCAGCAGAGAAAGGGACAGGGTCTCAGGAAACACCATATATTTT.

This clonotype appeared many times. The chain joins TRBV28 to TRBJ2-5; the match to TRBD2 covers 11 bases. Germline values: CDR1 MDHEN, CDR2 SYDVKM. The V gene end was trimmed by 3 bases and the J gene end by 4 bases; junction bases not matched to a gene: 4. CDR3 length equals 15 residues. The CDR3 DNA sequence: TGTGCCAGCAGTTTCCTAGCGGGAGGCGGAGAGACCCAGTACTTC. The encoded protein is CASSFLAGGGETQYF.

This clonotype was seen a handful of times. The J gene is TRBJ1-6, the V gene TRBV7-2, with D unclear. The CDR3 contains 13 residues. CDR1 is SGHTA and CDR2 is FQGNSA in the germline V gene. Trimming stripped 5 bases from V and 9 bases from J, with 11 bases between. The CDR3 DNA reads as TGTGCCAGCAGCCCGATCCCCAGTTCACCCCTCCACTTT. Translation gives CASSPIPSSPLHF.

This clonotype was picked up one time. The chain recombines TRBV15 with TRBJ2-2; tentatively, D is TRBD1 (5 bases). This CDR3 spans 15 amino acids. The germline V gene has CDR1 LNHNV and CDR2 YYDKDF (reference sequence). Trimming left V 1 base short and J 6 bases short, with 12 bases between. CDR3 in amino acids: CATSRVQGRPGELFF. The DNA of the CDR3 is TGTGCCACCAGCAGAGTGCAGGGAAGACCCGGGGAGCTGTTTTTT.

This clonotype was counted many times. The chain uses TRBV5-6 and TRBJ2-7; 7 nucleotides align to TRBD2. The germline V gene has CDR1 SGHDT and CDR2 YYEEEE. This CDR3 is built from 15 residues. V shed 7 bases, J shed 3 bases, and the junction held 13 bases outside the gene matches. This chain's CDR3 is CASFLRGREGYEQYF. CDR3 DNA sequence: TGTGCCAGCTTCCTTCGTGGCAGGGAGGGCTACGAGCAGTACTTC. The full variable domain, completed using reference TRBV5-6 and TRBJ2-7, is DAGVTQSPTHLIKTRGQQVTLRCSPKSGHDTVSWYQQALGQGPQFIFQYYEEEERQRGNFPDRFSGHQFPNYSSELNVNALLLGDSALYLCASFLRGREGYEQYFGPGTRLTVT.

This clonotype has at least ten counts. This chain connects TRBV30 to TRBJ2-1; D unresolved. The germline V gene encodes CDR1 GTSNPN and CDR2 SVGIG (reference sequence). Trimming shortened V by 1 base and J by 5 bases, and 12 bases separated the two germline ends. The CDR3 spans 14 residues. The CDR3 nucleotides are TGTGCCTGGAGTGGTAGCCCCGCCGACAATGAGCAGTTCTTC. It codes for CAWSGSPADNEQFF.

This clonotype has a handful of counts. In nucleotides, the CDR3 is TGTGCCAGCAGCTTAGGGGAACAGGGAGATACGCAGTATTTT. Its protein product is CASSLGEQGDTQYF. V and J are TRBV7-2 and TRBJ2-3; tentative D call: TRBD1 (6 bases). The CDR3 sequence is 14 residues long. With 1 base removed from V and 5 bases from J, the gap between germline ends came to 10 bases. The germline CDR1 and CDR2 sequences are SGHTA and FQGNSA.

The genes are TRBV7-2 and TRBJ1-6; D is unclear. The V end was cut by 0 bases, the J end by 6 bases, with 12 bases between. CDR3 length: 16 residues. The germline CDR1 and CDR2 sequences are SGHTA and FQGNSA. The CDR3: CASSLAPGRFNSPLHF. CDR3 nucleotides: TGTGCCAGCAGCTTAGCGCCGGGCAGGTTTAATTCACCCCTCCACTTT.